This T cell receptor (beta chain) was identified in a study of blood T cell repertoires in COVID-19. Study overall: COVID-19 samples from acute and convalescent phases originated in the United States, Italy and Spain. Nucleic acid was either cDNA or gDNA, and it came from T cells, B-cell-depleted T cells, or PBMCs.

Per the original methods: Estimation of nucleated cell counts relied on the amplification of reference gene primers. Generated by immunoSEQ multiplex PCR, the TCRdb table keeps only in-frame clones and is missing some. The V and J calls and clone size were taken over from that table, and D and trimming were inferred from the DNA. The data contain 150,000 or so clones, less than 95% of them singletons. This clone was detected only once. The length of the CDR3 is 14 residues. Germline CDR1 SGHTA, CDR2 FQGNSA. After removal of 3 bases from V and 6 bases from J, the junction contained 5 bases not matched to a gene.

The chain recombines TRBV7-2 with TRBJ1-5; 7 nucleotides match TRBD1. The sequenced sample consisted of peripheral blood. The sequence was obtained from a man in his forties or fifties with acute or convalescent COVID-19. CDR3 region: CASSLEGATQPQHF. CDR3 DNA sequence: TGTGCCAGCAGCTTGGAGGGGGCGACTCAGCCCCAGCATTTT.